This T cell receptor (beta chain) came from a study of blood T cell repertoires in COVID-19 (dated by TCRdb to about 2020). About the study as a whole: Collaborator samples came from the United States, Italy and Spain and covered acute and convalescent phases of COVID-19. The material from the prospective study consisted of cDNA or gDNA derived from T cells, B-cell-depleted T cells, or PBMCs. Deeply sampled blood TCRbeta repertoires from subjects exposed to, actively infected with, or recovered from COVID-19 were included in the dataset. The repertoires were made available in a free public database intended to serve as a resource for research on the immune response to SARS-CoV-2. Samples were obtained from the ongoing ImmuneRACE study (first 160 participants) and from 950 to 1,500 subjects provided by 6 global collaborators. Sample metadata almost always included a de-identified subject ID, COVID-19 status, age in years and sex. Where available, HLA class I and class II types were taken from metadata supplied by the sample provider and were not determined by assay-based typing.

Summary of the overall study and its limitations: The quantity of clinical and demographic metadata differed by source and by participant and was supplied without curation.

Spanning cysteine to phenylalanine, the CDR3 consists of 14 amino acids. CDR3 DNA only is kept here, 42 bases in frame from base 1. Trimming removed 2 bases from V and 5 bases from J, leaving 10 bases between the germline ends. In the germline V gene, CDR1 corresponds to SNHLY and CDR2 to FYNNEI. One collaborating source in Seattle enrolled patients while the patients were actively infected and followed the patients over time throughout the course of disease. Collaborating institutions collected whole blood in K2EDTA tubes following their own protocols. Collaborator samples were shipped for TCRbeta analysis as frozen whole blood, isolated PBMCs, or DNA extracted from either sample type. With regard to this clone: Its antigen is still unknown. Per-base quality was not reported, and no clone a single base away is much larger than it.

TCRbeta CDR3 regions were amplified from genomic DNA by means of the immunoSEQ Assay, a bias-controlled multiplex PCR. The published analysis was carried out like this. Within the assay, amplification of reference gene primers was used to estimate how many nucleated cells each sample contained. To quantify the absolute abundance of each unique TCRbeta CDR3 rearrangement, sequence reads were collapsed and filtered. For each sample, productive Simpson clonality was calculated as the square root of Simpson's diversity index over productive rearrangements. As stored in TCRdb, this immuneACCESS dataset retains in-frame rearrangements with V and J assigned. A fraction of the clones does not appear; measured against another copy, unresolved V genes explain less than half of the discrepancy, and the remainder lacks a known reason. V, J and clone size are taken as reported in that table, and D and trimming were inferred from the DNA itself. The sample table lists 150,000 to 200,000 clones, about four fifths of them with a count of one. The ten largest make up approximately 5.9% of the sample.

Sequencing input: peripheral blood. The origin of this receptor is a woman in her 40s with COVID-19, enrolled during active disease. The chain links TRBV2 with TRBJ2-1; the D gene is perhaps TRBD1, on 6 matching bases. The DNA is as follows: TGTGCCAGCAGTGAACTTACAGGGAACAATGAGCAGTTCTTC. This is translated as CASSELTGNNEQFF.